The entry that follows covers one T cell receptor (beta chain) sequence. This CDR3 region has 13 residues. Trimming took off 6 bases at V and 7 bases at J, with 10 bases between the two ends. Germline assignment: CDR1 LGHDT and CDR2 YNNKEL (reference sequence). TCRdb reanalysed the RT-PCR reads using MiXCR and keeps one entry per CDR3 protein. Seen here are around 150,000 distinct CDR3 sequences, about a tenth observed once, and the top ten hold roughly an eighth. This entry belongs to a study of response to subunit inactivated influenza vaccine. The TCR comes from a man aged 50 or older who received an inactivated influenza vaccine. The chain carries TRBV3-1 and TRBJ1-6; D ambiguous. Sequencing was performed on non-naive T cells sorted from PBMCs, taken 45 days after vaccination. The CDR3 protein is CASRDRTNSPLHF. The CDR3 DNA sequence: TGTGCCAGCAGGGACCGGACGAATTCACCCCTCCACTTT.